This T cell receptor beta chain was retrieved from a study of CD8+CD57+ T cells in acquired aplastic anemia. Only one count was recorded for this clonotype. The antigen is not known. An end of the junction does not agree with germline; a read error may underlie this. Points from the study as a whole: Patients and controls shared roughly 28 CD8+ CDR3 sequences, which appeared highly expressed in patients and within their immunodominant clones.

TCR beta VDJ and CDR3 were profiled, and genomic DNA was the template. Via MiXCR, TCRdb re-called the reads, giving one row per CDR3 protein. The table includes 150,000 to 200,000 distinct CDR3 sequences, 64% detected once. The CDR3 length is 13 residues. The germline gives CDR1 SGHVS, CDR2 FQNEAQ. V and J are TRBV7-8 and TRBJ1-6; D call uncertain. Sequencing was performed on sorted CD4+, CD8+, or CD8+CD57+ T cells (not recorded which) from PBMCs. This clonotype originated in a human donor with severe aplastic anemia or a healthy control (not recorded which). CDR3 sequence (DNA): TGCGCCAGCAGCTTGGGTTCTGGCTCACCCCTCCACTTT. Translation gives CASSLGSGSPLHF.